Listed here are 2 T cell receptor beta chains from one sample, sequenced in a study of blood T cell repertoires in COVID-19 (dated by TCRdb to 2020 to 2022). The method behind the library was the immunoSEQ multiplex PCR assay. TCRdb's version of the immuneACCESS table is confined to in-frame rearrangements and falls short of the full clone set. An unresolved V gene accounts for under half of the shortfall where checked; the remainder is of unknown origin. The sample has more than 65,000 clones on record, 80% to 85% of them singletons. The top ten clones comprise about 35% of the sample. Sequenced material: peripheral blood. These TCRs come from a woman in her seventies with acute or convalescent COVID-19.

The rearrangement joins TRBV24-1 to TRBJ2-1; D is possibly TRBD2 (6 bases). The CDR3 totals 14 residues. Trimming shortened V by 1 base and J by 5 bases, and 8 bases separated the two germline ends. Germline loops: CDR1 KGHDR, CDR2 SFDVKD. The CDR3 spells CATSDLTSHNEQFF. CDR3 nucleotides: TGTGCCACCAGTGATTTAACTAGCCACAATGAGCAGTTCTTC.

This chain uses TRBV30 with TRBJ2-7; D not resolved. Trimming left V 3 bases short and J 5 bases short, with 11 bases between. Germline V gene sequence: CDR1 GTSNPN, CDR2 SVGIG (reference sequence). There are 12 residues in the CDR3. CDR3 amino acids: CAWRAGRNEQYF. The DNA of the CDR3 is TGTGCCTGGAGGGCAGGAAGGAACGAGCAGTACTTC.